This is a list of T cell receptor beta chains from one sample in a study of cytomegalovirus exposure and HLA in healthy donors. The data were produced by immunoSEQ multiplex PCR, yet TCRdb's version contains in-frame clones alone and is incomplete. The top ten hold less than 2% of the sample, which has 150,000 to 200,000 clones, approximately 80% seen once. Sequencing was carried out using PBMCs. The receptors were gathered from a young woman in good health and CMV-seronegative. The CDR3 runs from the conserved cysteine through the conserved F or W. D genes are given only for firm matches. Expanded clones get a size class; other rows say once, few or many, or leave the size out.

abundance	v_gene	d_gene	j_gene	CDR3nt	CDR3aa
-	TRBV4-1	TRBD2	TRBJ2-2	TGCGCCAGCAGCCAAGACTCGGAAGTCGTGTGGCGGGGGAAACTGTTTTTT	CASSQDSEVVWRGKLFF
-	TRBV15	-	TRBJ2-7	TGTGCCACCAGCTCCATCCGGGGTGGTCCTAGCTACGAGCAGTACTTC	CATSSIRGGPSYEQYF
-	TRBV19	TRBD2	TRBJ2-5	TGTGCCAGTAGGAGGGTAGCGGGGGGGATGAGGGAGACCCAGTACTTC	CASRRVAGGMRETQYF
-	TRBV25-1	TRBD1	TRBJ2-7	TGTGCCAGCACTGGGACAGATTTCTACGAGCAGTACTTC	CASTGTDFYEQYF
-	TRBV19	-	TRBJ2-7	TGTGCCAGTAGTGAGTGGGGGGACGCCTACGAGCAGTACTTC	CASSEWGDAYEQYF
-	TRBV18	-	TRBJ1-2	TGTGCCAGCTCACCACCGATCGCAGGGGCCACAAACTATGGCTACACCTTC	CASSPPIAGATNYGYTF
-	TRBV6-1	-	TRBJ1-2	TGTGCCAGCAGCGTTTCCGGGATTGTTAACTATGGCTACACCTTC	CASSVSGIVNYGYTF
-	TRBV29-1	-	TRBJ2-7	TGCAGCGTCCGCAGGGACTCCTACGAGCAGTACTTC	CSVRRDSYEQYF
-	TRBV2	TRBD1	TRBJ2-6	TGTGCCGGCGGCCGGGACAGGGTTATTTCTGGGGCCAACGTCCTGACTTTC	CAGGRDRVISGANVLTF
-	TRBV4-1	-	TRBJ2-7	TGCGCCAGCAGCCAAGGACTAGAATCCTACGAGCAGTACTTC	CASSQGLESYEQYF
-	TRBV6-5	TRBD1	TRBJ2-7	TGTGCCAGCAGTAACGGACAGGGGGTAGGGGAGCAGTACTTC	CASSNGQGVGEQYF
-	TRBV25-1	-	TRBJ2-3	TGTGCCAGCAGCGGCTCGTGGCAGGTAGATACGCAGTATTTT	CASSGSWQVDTQYF
-	TRBV19	TRBD1	TRBJ2-6	TGTGCCAGTATCCCGGGACAGAGCTCTGGGGCCAACGTCCTGACTTTC	CASIPGQSSGANVLTF
-	TRBV7-8	-	TRBJ1-1	TGTGCCAGCAGCTTAACAAGTTACACTGAAGCTTTCTTT	CASSLTSYTEAFF
once	TRBV7-9	-	TRBJ1-5	TGTTCCAGCAGCTACGGGGGGCAGCCCCAGCATTTT	CSSSYGGQPQHF